This TCR beta chain was found in a study of blood T cells in healthy people across ages. Each sample had at least 7 million PBMCs isolated. In regard to this clonotype: One end of the junction fails to match germline, which may point to a read error.

Alongside a J-beta primer mix, a sample-barcoded 5' primer served in a second PCR lasting 7 to 11 cycles. A single record per CDR3 protein comes from TCRdb applying MiXCR to the 5' RACE reads. Of 1.5 million to 2 million distinct CDR3 sequences in the sample, approximately 30% were seen once. Per the germline V gene, CDR1 is ENHRY and CDR2 is SYGVKD. The length of the CDR3 is 15 residues. The sequence was obtained from a woman aged 25 to 39 in good health. The gene calls are TRBV10-3 and TRBJ2-5; D is uncertain. The sequencing sample was made of blood. The CDR3 DNA follows: TGTGCCGTCAGTGGAGACCCGAATTTAGGGGAGACCCAGTACTTC. Protein: CAVSGDPNLGETQYF.